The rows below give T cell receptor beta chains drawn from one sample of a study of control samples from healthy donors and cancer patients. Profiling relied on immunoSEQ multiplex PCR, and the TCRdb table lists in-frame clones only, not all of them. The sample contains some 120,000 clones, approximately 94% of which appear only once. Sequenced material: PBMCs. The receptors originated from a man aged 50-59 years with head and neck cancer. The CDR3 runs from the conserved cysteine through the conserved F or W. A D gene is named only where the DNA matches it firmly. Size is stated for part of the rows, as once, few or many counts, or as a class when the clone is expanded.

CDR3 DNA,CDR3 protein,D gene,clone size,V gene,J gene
TGCAGGGTACAGGGGAACACTGAAGCTTTCTTT,CRVQGNTEAFF,NA,NA,TRBV20-1,TRBJ1-1
TGTGCCAGCAGTCTATCGACAGGGGCCTACGAGCAGTACTTC,CASSLSTGAYEQYF,TRBD1,few,TRBV27,TRBJ2-7
TGTGCCAGCAGCTTAGTGGGGTCGTCGGGGGAGCAGTTCTTC,CASSLVGSSGEQFF,NA,NA,TRBV11-2,TRBJ2-1
TGTGCCAGCAGTTCCAGGACAGACTCCTATAATTCACCCCTCCACTTT,CASSSRTDSYNSPLHF,NA,NA,TRBV6-6,TRBJ1-6
TGTGCCAGCAGCTGGACTAGCGGGGCCACCGGGGAGCTGTTTTTT,CASSWTSGATGELFF,TRBD2,once,TRBV5-8,TRBJ2-2
TGTGCCACCGTTACAGGCCCTAACTATGGCTACACCTTC,CATVTGPNYGYTF,NA,NA,TRBV6-5,TRBJ1-2
TGTGCCAGCAGCCCCCGGGAGGGACTAGCGGACAATGAGCAGTTCTTC,CASSPREGLADNEQFF,TRBD2,NA,TRBV9,TRBJ2-1
TGTGCCAGCAGCCGACGTGTCGGAGTTAATGAAAAACTGTTTTTT,CASSRRVGVNEKLFF,NA,NA,TRBV4-2,TRBJ1-4
TGTGCCAGCAGCTTAGCGTGGGGAATGGATAATTCACCCCTCCACTTT,CASSLAWGMDNSPLHF,NA,NA,TRBV7-6,TRBJ1-6
TGTGCCAGCAGCTTAGATGTCAGCGGGGGGGCCTCCGAGCAGTACTTC,CASSLDVSGGASEQYF,TRBD2,NA,TRBV7-9,TRBJ2-7
TGTGCCAGAAGCCCAGGGACAGAGAAGACGTTCTACGAGCAGTACTTC,CARSPGTEKTFYEQYF,TRBD1,NA,TRBV5-3,TRBJ2-7
TGCGCCAGCAGCCAAGAATTCGGTCAGCCCCAGCATTTT,CASSQEFGQPQHF,NA,NA,TRBV4-3,TRBJ1-5
TGTGCCAGCAGTTACCCCGGAGGGGCGGGAAACACCATATATTTT,CASSYPGGAGNTIYF,NA,NA,TRBV6-6,TRBJ1-3
TGCAGCGTTCCGACTAGCGGGGGGCAGGATGAGCAGTTCTTC,CSVPTSGGQDEQFF,TRBD2,NA,TRBV29-1,TRBJ2-1
TGTGCCAGCAGCCCCACGGGGGGACAGGCCTACGAGCAGTACTTC,CASSPTGGQAYEQYF,NA,NA,TRBV11-2,TRBJ2-7
TGTGCCAGCTCACCACCTCGGGTCATGAACACTGAAGCTTTCTTT,CASSPPRVMNTEAFF,NA,NA,TRBV18,TRBJ1-1
TGTGCCAGCAGTTTTAGTTTCGCGGGGGGAAGCTCCTACAATGAGCAGTTCTTC,CASSFSFAGGSSYNEQFF,TRBD2,NA,TRBV27,TRBJ2-1
TGTGCCAGCAGTTTATCTACCTACGAGCAGTACTTC,CASSLSTYEQYF,NA,NA,TRBV28,TRBJ2-7
TGTGCCAGCAGGGAGGGGCCCACAGATACGCAGTATTTT,CASREGPTDTQYF,NA,NA,TRBV6-5,TRBJ2-3
TGTGCCAGCAGTCCCGGCTATGGCTACACCTTC,CASSPGYGYTF,NA,NA,TRBV2,TRBJ1-2
TGTGCCAGCAGCTTATGGAGGGGGCTCTACAATGAGCAGTTCTTC,CASSLWRGLYNEQFF,NA,once,TRBV11-2,TRBJ2-1
TGTGCCAGTAGTCTCGGGACAGGGGTGTACGAGCAGTACTTC,CASSLGTGVYEQYF,TRBD1,NA,TRBV19,TRBJ2-7
TGCGCCAGCAGCCACCCACCAATAAGCTCCTATAATTCACCCCTCCACTTT,CASSHPPISSYNSPLHF,NA,NA,TRBV4-3,TRBJ1-6
TGTGCCAGCAGCCAAGAGAGGGGGCGGGAAAAACTGTTTTTT,CASSQERGREKLFF,TRBD1,NA,TRBV4-2,TRBJ1-4
TGTGCCAGCAGCTTGGGGGGGAGTTGGGGGACCGAGCAGTACTTC,CASSLGGSWGTEQYF,NA,few,TRBV5-6,TRBJ2-7
TGTGCCAGCAGCTTATCGGCGGGGGGCACAGATACGCAGTATTTT,CASSLSAGGTDTQYF,TRBD2,NA,TRBV11-3,TRBJ2-3